The T cell receptor (beta chain) under discussion was sequenced for a study of shared clonotypes between healthy human individuals. The method was immunoSEQ multiplex PCR; TCRdb's version includes in-frame clones alone and lacks a portion of them. The sample shows 450,000 to 550,000 clones, more than 65% of them seen only once. The CDR3 length is 14 residues. Germline CDR1 and CDR2: SNHLY and FYNNEI. Trimming took off 8 bases at V and 0 bases at J, with 13 bases between the two ends. The receptor was derived from a woman in her forties in good health. Some clones in this sample may be carry-over from other donors' samples. The rearrangement uses TRBV2 and TRBJ1-1, with TRBD1 as a possible D gene (5 bases). Sequencing input: PBMCs. The CDR3, as DNA: TGTGCCAGCTCGGTCGGGGGAGTGAACACTGAAGCTTTCTTT. Amino acids: CASSVGGVNTEAFF.